This T cell receptor (beta chain) was recorded in a study of T cells in Graves' hyperthyroidism and ophthalmopathy. Looked up from germline, CDR1 is LGHDT and CDR2 is YNNKEL (reference sequence). The V and J ends lost 4 bases and 4 bases respectively, with 20 bases between them. The CDR3 loop spans 17 amino acids. What was amplified from RNA transcripts were TCR beta CDR3 regions. During a first-round RT-PCR of the TCR CDR3, the HTBI primer set was used. TCRdb itself ran the multiplex PCR reads through MiXCR, one entry per CDR3 protein. The top ten clones hold approximately 15% of a sample with fewer than 650,000 distinct CDR3 sequences, 14% of them seen once.

The sequenced sample was blood. This sequence joins TRBV3-1 and TRBJ2-1, with a tentative D call TRBD2 (5 bases). The origin of this receptor is a woman between 40 and 55 years old with Graves' hyperthyroidism. CDR3 sequence (DNA): TGTGCCAGCAGCCCTCTGGGAGTCCCGAAAGTTTACAATGAGCAGTTCTTC. This translates into CASSPLGVPKVYNEQFF.